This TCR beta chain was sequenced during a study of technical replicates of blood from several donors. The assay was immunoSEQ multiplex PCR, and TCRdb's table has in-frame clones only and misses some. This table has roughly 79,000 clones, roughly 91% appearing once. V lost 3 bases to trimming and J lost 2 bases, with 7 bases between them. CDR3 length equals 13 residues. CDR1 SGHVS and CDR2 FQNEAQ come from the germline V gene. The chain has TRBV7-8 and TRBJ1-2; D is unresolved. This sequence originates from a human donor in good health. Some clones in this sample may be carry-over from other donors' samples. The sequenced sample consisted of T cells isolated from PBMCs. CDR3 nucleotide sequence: TGTGCCAGCAGCTTGAGAGAAAACTATGGCTACACCTTC. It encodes CASSLRENYGYTF.